The text below deals with one TCR beta chain. Its antigen is undetermined. The sample belongs to a study of cytomegalovirus exposure and HLA in healthy donors. Study-level points and caveats: In vitro checks showed that a few CMV-associated chains really do target CMV antigens.

Trimming cost V 3 bases and J 4 bases, with 6 bases left between them. Per the germline V gene, CDR1 is SNHLY and CDR2 is FYNNEI. The CDR3 extends over 13 amino acids. Primers included in the PCR were 60 Vbeta and 13 Jbeta primers. The data were produced by immunoSEQ multiplex PCR, yet TCRdb's version contains in-frame clones alone and is incomplete. The sample includes around 100,000 clones, over 75% of them seen just once. The clonotype comes from a female donor in good health and CMV-seropositive. Sequenced: PBMCs. The chain employs TRBV2 and TRBJ2-2; D call uncertain. CDR3 region: CASSDYSTGELFF. The CDR3, as DNA: TGTGCCAGCAGTGACTACAGCACCGGGGAGCTGTTTTTT. Variable domain in full (rest from reference TRBV2 and TRBJ2-2): EPEVTQTPSHQVTQMGQEVILRCVPISNHLYFYWYRQILGQKVEFLVSFYNNEISEKSEIFDDQFSVERPDGSNFTLKIRSTKLEDSAMYFCASSDYSTGELFFGEGSRLTVL.